What follows are 23 T cell receptor beta chains derived from one specimen sequenced in a study of blood T cell repertoires in COVID-19. Assay used: immunoSEQ multiplex PCR; TCRdb lists only in-frame clones, some missing. The sample lists 450,000 or so clones; roughly 91% were seen once. Sequenced input: PBMCs or T cells enriched from blood (not recorded which). These receptors were taken from a man between 18 and 35 years old who had recovered from COVID-19.

The V call is TRBV3-1 (or the pseudogene TRBV3-2), the J call TRBJ1-1; 7 nucleotides agree with TRBD1. This CDR3 is built from 13 residues. Germline lookup yields CDR1 LGHDT and CDR2 YNNKEL (reference sequence). V shed 4 bases and J 8 bases; nucleotides not matched to a gene: 7. CDR3 sequence: CASSPMAGGEAFF. CDR3 DNA sequence: TGTGCCAGCAGCCCGATGGCAGGGGGGGAAGCTTTCTTT.

In this sample, this clone turned up many times. The chain carries TRBV4-2 and TRBJ2-3, with TRBD2 matching over 8 bases. V was clipped by 0 bases and J by 1 base; unmatched bases: 0. Per germline, CDR1 LGHNA and CDR2 YNFKEQ. The CDR3 loop spans 15 amino acids. CDR3 region: CASSQEREGTDTQYF. The CDR3 DNA reads as TGTGCCAGCAGCCAAGAGCGGGAGGGCACAGATACGCAGTATTTT.

CDR3 loop: CASEGRWIAFF. CDR3 in DNA: TGCGCCAGCGAGGGGAGGTGGATAGCTTTCTTT. V is TRBV10-1 and J is TRBJ1-1, with a tentative D call TRBD1 (5 bases). Trimming cost V 8 bases and J 10 bases, with 14 bases left between them. The CDR3 extends over 11 amino acids. CDR1 and CDR2 from the germline V gene are WNHNN and SYGVQD (reference sequence).

As for this clone: The same CDR3 can be traced to other DNA sequences in this sample. The V and J genes are TRBV27 and TRBJ2-1; no clear D gene. The V end was cut by 2 bases, the J end by 7 bases, with 9 bases between. The CDR3 length is 13 residues. Germline-derived CDR1 and CDR2 are MNHEY and SMNVEV (reference sequence). Written as DNA, the CDR3 is TGTGCCAGCAGTTTAGCTAGTGGTAATGAGCAGTTCTTC. This codes for CASSLASGNEQFF.

The V call is TRBV19, the J call TRBJ1-4, with D perhaps TRBD1 (5 bases). V gave up 9 bases and J gave up 7 bases, with 12 bases separating them. This CDR3 comprises 12 residues. The germline CDR1 and CDR2 sequences are LNHDA and SQIVND (reference sequence). The CDR3 region is CASGRGFEKLFF. CDR3 nucleotides: TGTGCCAGCGGGCGGGGCTTTGAAAAACTGTTTTTT.

V is TRBV10-3 and J is TRBJ1-4, with D perhaps matching TRBD1 (5 bases). V lost 2 bases and J lost 8, with 15 bases in between. CDR1 and CDR2 (germline): ENHRY, SYGVKD. CDR3 length: 15 residues. CDR3 sequence (DNA): TGTGCCATCAGTGAGCCGGACACCTCAGGGGAAAAACTGTTTTTT. It is translated as CAISEPDTSGEKLFF.

The chain combines TRBV7-3 with TRBJ2-1, with 8 bases lining up with TRBD2. CDR1 and CDR2 (germline): SGHTA, FQGTGA. CDR3 length equals 17 residues. V lost 5 bases and J lost 7; bases outside the gene matches: 16. The CDR3 here is CASSPQSPGLVSNEQFF. The CDR3 bases are TGTGCCAGCAGCCCCCAAAGCCCGGGACTAGTATCGAATGAGCAGTTCTTC.

This rearrangement joins TRBV7-2 to TRBJ2-3; 9 positions match TRBD2. J lost 5 bases, V lost 0 bases, and 3 bases had no gene match. CDR1 SGHTA and CDR2 FQGNSA come from the germline V gene. The CDR3 runs 15 residues. Written as DNA, the CDR3 is TGTGCCAGCAGCTTAGCCGGGACTAGCCTAGATACGCAGTATTTT. It codes for CASSLAGTSLDTQYF.

The chain has TRBV29-1 and TRBJ2-2; 10 bases line up with TRBD2. The CDR3 contains 15 residues. Trimming at V came to 8 bases and at J to 8 bases, leaving 14 bases not matched to a gene. Germline CDR1 SQVTM, CDR2 ANQGSEA. CDR3 bases: TGCAGCTCTGAGGGGGTAGCGGGAGGTCAGGGGGAGCTGTTTTTT. Translation: CSSEGVAGGQGELFF.

The chain uses TRBV7-9 and TRBJ1-1, with 9 positions matching TRBD1. Trimming cost V 2 bases and J 5 bases; bases outside gene matches: 6. Germline CDR1 reads SEHNR; CDR2 reads FQNEAQ (reference sequence). The CDR3 has 15 residues. The CDR3 spells CASSLRGQGGTEAFF. CDR3 DNA: TGTGCCAGCAGCTTAAGGGGACAGGGAGGGACTGAAGCTTTCTTT.

This chain links TRBV20-1 with TRBJ1-1; no clear D gene. The V gene's germline CDR1 is DFQATT and CDR2 SNEGSKA (reference sequence). The CDR3 sequence is 12 residues long. Trimming shortened V by 3 bases and J by 0 bases, and 5 bases separated the two germline ends. CDR3 sequence: CSASSLNTEAFF. For the CDR3, the DNA is TGCAGTGCTAGTAGCCTGAACACTGAAGCTTTCTTT.

This chain joins TRBV12-5 and TRBJ1-5; 10 bases map to TRBD1. This CDR3 is 18 amino acids long. V dropped 7 bases and J dropped 6; count of bases not matched to a gene: 18. From germline, CDR1 is LGHNT and CDR2 FRNRAP. CDR3 sequence: CASASRVMGTGVGQPQHF. CDR3 bases: TGTGCTAGTGCCTCCCGAGTAATGGGGACAGGGGTTGGTCAGCCCCAGCATTTT.

This clone was seen once. V usage is TRBV30 and J usage is TRBJ1-5; 8 nucleotides align to TRBD1. Looked up from germline, CDR1 is GTSNPN and CDR2 is SVGIG (reference sequence). The CDR3 has 13 residues. V lost 2 bases, J lost 5 bases, and 2 bases stayed unmatched. The chain's CDR3 is CAWSTGGYQPQHF. The DNA of the CDR3 is TGTGCCTGGAGTACAGGGGGATATCAGCCCCAGCATTTT. Combining the CDR3 with reference TRBV30 and TRBJ1-5 gives the whole variable domain SQTIHQWPATLVQPVGSPLSLECTVEGTSNPNLYWYRQAAGRGLQLLFYSVGIGQISSEVPQNLSASRPQDRQFILSSKKLLLSDSGFYLCAWSTGGYQPQHFGDGTRLSIL.

The rearrangement links TRBV11-3 to TRBJ2-2; TRBD1 matches 9 bases. The CDR3 length is 16 residues. V was pared by 4 bases and J by 2 bases, with 5 bases of the junction left unmatched. Germline V gives CDR1 SGHNT, CDR2 YENEEA. This CDR3 is CASSSRTGENTGELFF. The CDR3 DNA reads as TGTGCCAGCAGCTCCCGGACAGGGGAAAACACCGGGGAGCTGTTTTTT.

This clone was seen just once. The chain combines TRBV4-1 with TRBJ2-3; 7 bases match TRBD2. The CDR3 has 18 residues. J gave up 8 bases and V 0 bases, and 17 bases lay outside the gene matches. From germline, CDR1 is MGHRA and CDR2 YSYEKL. The CDR3 region has the DNA TGCGCCAGCAGCCAAGATCTCCGGGACTATGCCCGCCTTGGTACGCAGTATTTT. This codes for CASSQDLRDYARLGTQYF.

J is TRBJ1-2 and V is TRBV7-9, with unresolved D. Trimming removed 5 bases from V and 5 bases from J, with 15 bases in between. CDR1 SEHNR and CDR2 FQNEAQ come from the germline V gene (reference sequence). The length of the CDR3 is 14 residues. CDR3 amino acids: CASSPEGSWYGYTF. The DNA for the CDR3 is TGTGCCAGCAGCCCCGAGGGCTCTTGGTATGGCTACACCTTC. Combining the CDR3 with reference TRBV7-9 and TRBJ1-2 gives the whole variable domain DTGVSQNPRHKITKRGQNVTFRCDPISEHNRLYWYRQTLGQGPEFLTYFQNEAQLEKSRLLSDRFSAERPKGSFSTLEIQRTEQGDSAMYLCASSPEGSWYGYTFGSGTRLTVV.

This chain connects TRBV9 to TRBJ1-1; weak D call: TRBD1 (6 bases). With 5 bases removed from V and 3 bases from J, the gap between germline ends came to 17 bases. Germline assignment: CDR1 SGDLS and CDR2 YYNGEE. This CDR3 region has 15 residues. For the CDR3, the DNA is TGTGCCAGCAGGGCCCCAGTAGGGGGGGACACTGAAGCTTTCTTT. Residues: CASRAPVGGDTEAFF.

This chain joins TRBV2 and TRBJ1-1; D unresolved. V gave up 0 bases and J gave up 0 bases, with 5 bases separating them. This CDR3 is 14 amino acids long. Germline CDR1 reads SNHLY; CDR2 reads FYNNEI. The chain's CDR3 is CASSEARLNTEAFF. The CDR3 DNA sequence: TGTGCCAGCAGTGAAGCGCGATTGAACACTGAAGCTTTCTTT. The full variable domain, with the rest looked up from reference TRBV2 and TRBJ1-1, is EPEVTQTPSHQVTQMGQEVILRCVPISNHLYFYWYRQILGQKVEFLVSFYNNEISEKSEIFDDQFSVERPDGSNFTLKIRSTKLEDSAMYFCASSEARLNTEAFFGQGTRLTVV.

This chain joins TRBV6-5 and TRBJ1-5; D ambiguous. The CDR3 runs to 15 residues. With 4 bases removed from V and 2 bases from J, the gap between germline ends came to 12 bases. Germline-derived CDR1 and CDR2 are MNHEY and SVGAGI. The CDR3 region is CASSSTRAGNQPQHF. CDR3 nucleotides: TGTGCCAGCAGTTCCACAAGAGCGGGCAATCAGCCCCAGCATTTT.

The chain employs TRBV6-5 and TRBJ1-1; the D is unclear. The germline CDR1 and CDR2 sequences are MNHEY and SVGAGI. The CDR3 has 15 amino acids. Trimming took 0 bases from V and 7 from J, leaving 15 bases between them. The CDR3 spells CASSYSSYSPGEAFF. The CDR3 DNA sequence: TGTGCCAGCAGTTACTCGTCCTACTCCCCGGGTGAAGCTTTCTTT.

The chain uses TRBV6-5 and TRBJ2-7; no clear D gene. Trimming took off 8 bases at V and 2 bases at J, with 7 bases between the two ends. The V gene's germline CDR1 is MNHEY and CDR2 SVGAGI. The CDR3 has 11 residues. CDR3 in DNA: TGTGCCAGCGGGCCGGCCTACGAGCAGTACTTC. This translates into CASGPAYEQYF.

This clone was counted once. V gene TRBV28 combines with J gene TRBJ2-7; D perhaps matches TRBD2 (6 bases). This CDR3 spans 13 amino acids. The V gene lost 3 bases and the J gene lost 2 bases, with 8 bases spanning the gap. CDR1 MDHEN and CDR2 SYDVKM come from the germline V gene. The CDR3 DNA is TGTGCCAGCAGTTTGACGGGAGCCTACGAGCAGTACTTC. Protein: CASSLTGAYEQYF.

A few counts support this clone. This rearrangement joins TRBV2 to TRBJ1-5; D unclear. This CDR3 spans 15 amino acids. The V end lost 6 bases, the J end lost 0 bases, and 12 bases lay between the germline ends. Germline CDR1 SNHLY, CDR2 FYNNEI. CDR3: CASRPESYSNQPQHF. The CDR3 nucleotides read TGTGCCAGCAGACCTGAGTCTTATAGCAATCAGCCCCAGCATTTT. Drawing the rest from reference TRBV2 and TRBJ1-5, the complete variable domain is EPEVTQTPSHQVTQMGQEVILRCVPISNHLYFYWYRQILGQKVEFLVSFYNNEISEKSEIFDDQFSVERPDGSNFTLKIRSTKLEDSAMYFCASRPESYSNQPQHFGDGTRLSIL.